The 14 T cell receptor beta chains presented below share a single source sample, sequenced in a study of blood T cell repertoires in COVID-19 (dated by TCRdb to about 2020). Library preparation employed the immunoSEQ multiplex PCR assay. Entries here come from immuneACCESS through TCRdb and include only in-frame sequences with V and J called. Some clones fail to appear in such tables; in the studies checked, an unresolved V gene covers under half of the shortfall, and the cause of the remainder is unknown. The sample table shows tens of thousands of clones, and 80% are seen once. The ten most abundant clones make up roughly 15% of the sample. The sequenced sample was peripheral blood. The receptors stem from a human donor in a cohort sampled during active COVID-19.

The J gene is TRBJ1-5, the V gene TRBV18; TRBD1 might be the D (5 bases). The CDR3 is 13 residues long. Germline CDR1 is KGHSH and CDR2 is LQKENI. DNA of the CDR3: TGTGCTTCTAGTTGGGGCAGAATTCAGCCCCAGCATTTT. Amino acids: CASSWGRIQPQHF.

This chain connects TRBV19 to TRBJ1-2; 8 bases map to TRBD1. This CDR3 region has 15 residues. The ends lost 5 bases at V and 6 bases at J; junction bases unmatched: 11. Germline V CDR1 and CDR2: LNHDA, SQIVND (reference sequence). CDR3 protein: CASSPWTGSGHGYTF. The DNA of the CDR3 is TGTGCCAGTAGTCCGTGGACAGGGTCGGGGCATGGCTACACCTTC.

The J gene is TRBJ1-2, the V gene TRBV5-1, with D possibly TRBD1 on 5 matching bases. The CDR3 is made up of 13 amino acids. Germline V gives CDR1 SGHRS, CDR2 YFSETQ. V shed 0 bases and J shed 7 bases, with 10 bases lying between them. The chain's CDR3 is CASSLVQGLGYTF. In nucleotides, the CDR3 is TGCGCCAGCAGCTTGGTTCAGGGACTTGGCTACACCTTC.

This clone appeared once. This rearrangement joins TRBV30 to TRBJ1-2, with 7 nucleotides matching TRBD1. V was pared by 5 bases and J by 3 bases, with 6 bases of the junction left unmatched. Germline CDR1 reads GTSNPN; CDR2 reads SVGIG (reference sequence). The CDR3 covers 13 residues. The CDR3 spells CAWQDRSDYGYTF. CDR3 sequence (DNA): TGTGCCTGGCAGGACAGGTCGGACTATGGCTACACCTTC.

The chain recombines TRBV24-1 with TRBJ2-2; 9 nucleotides agree with TRBD1. The ends lost 7 bases at V and 5 bases at J; junction bases unmatched: 4. Germline CDR1 reads KGHDR; CDR2 reads SFDVKD. The CDR3 contains 14 residues. The CDR3 nucleotides are TGTGCCACCAGATCCGGGACAGGGACCGGGGAGCTGTTTTTT. It codes for CATRSGTGTGELFF.

The V gene is TRBV7-8, the J gene TRBJ2-1; 11 bases line up with TRBD2. V dropped 4 bases and J dropped 5; count of bases not matched to a gene: 13. This CDR3 is built from 18 residues. Germline CDR1 reads SGHVS; CDR2 reads FQNEAQ. In DNA, the CDR3 is TGTGCCAGCAGCTCAGCGCGGGTGGTGACTAGCGGGAACAATGAGCAGTTCTTC. As protein: CASSSARVVTSGNNEQFF.

The genes are TRBV28 and TRBJ1-2; D possibly corresponds to TRBD1 (5 bases). The CDR3 loop spans 12 amino acids. V lost 8 bases and J 6 bases, leaving 13 bases between the germline ends. Looked up from germline, CDR1 is MDHEN and CDR2 is SYDVKM. In DNA form, the CDR3 reads TGTGCCAGCGCCGGGGGGGACGATGGCTACACCTTC. Its protein is CASAGGDDGYTF.

This clone has a single count. V gene TRBV19 combines with J gene TRBJ2-2; D is ambiguous. V was pared by 5 bases and J by 6 bases, with 19 bases between. The germline V gene encodes CDR1 LNHDA and CDR2 SQIVND (reference sequence). The CDR3 is 16 amino acids. The CDR3 sequence: CASSYRVPEAPGELFF. The CDR3 DNA reads TGTGCCAGTAGTTACCGGGTCCCCGAGGCCCCCGGGGAGCTGTTTTTT. The whole variable domain, filled in from reference TRBV19 and TRBJ2-2, reads DGGITQSPKYLFRKEGQNVTLSCEQNLNHDAMYWYRQDPGQGLRLIYYSQIVNDFQKGDIAEGYSVSREKKESFPLTVTSAQKNPTAFYLCASSYRVPEAPGELFFGEGSRLTVL.

The rearrangement links TRBV18 to TRBJ2-2; D is possibly TRBD1 (6 bases). The V end lost 0 bases, the J end lost 1 base, and 12 bases lay between the germline ends. Germline V gene sequence: CDR1 KGHSH, CDR2 LQKENI. This CDR3 spans 17 amino acids. CDR3 DNA: TGTGCCAGCTCACCACCCCACGCAGGGGTGAACACCGGGGAGCTGTTTTTT. Protein product: CASSPPHAGVNTGELFF.

The V and J genes are TRBV18 and TRBJ2-7; TRBD1 matches 7 bases. CDR1 is KGHSH, CDR2 LQKENI, per germline. V trimming: 5 bases; J trimming: 0 bases; junction bases outside the gene matches: 4. The CDR3 has 14 residues. CDR3 residues: CASSAGTVSYEQYF. CDR3 coding DNA: TGTGCCAGCTCAGCCGGGACAGTCTCCTACGAGCAGTACTTC. The entire variable domain, with the rest obtained from reference TRBV18 and TRBJ2-7, is as follows: NAGVMQNPRHLVRRRGQEARLRCSPMKGHSHVYWYRQLPEEGLKFMVYLQKENIIDESGMPKERFSAEFPKEGPSILRIQQVVRGDSAAYFCASSAGTVSYEQYFGPGTRLTVT.

The V gene is TRBV30, the J gene TRBJ2-7; a possible D gene is TRBD1 (6 bases). The germline gives CDR1 GTSNPN, CDR2 SVGIG (reference sequence). The CDR3 spans 13 residues. V shed 6 bases and J shed 1 base, with 13 bases lying between them. The CDR3 reads CACRQAGSYEQYF. The CDR3 region has the DNA TGTGCCTGTAGACAGGCCGGATCCTACGAGCAGTACTTC. Full variable domain (remainder filled in from reference TRBV30 and TRBJ2-7): SQTIHQWPATLVQPVGSPLSLECTVEGTSNPNLYWYRQAAGRGLQLLFYSVGIGQISSEVPQNLSASRPQDRQFILSSKKLLLSDSGFYLCACRQAGSYEQYFGPGTRLTVT.

This clone came up once. The CDR3 protein is CASKVGEGRNQPQHF. As DNA, the CDR3 is TGTGCCAGCAAAGTCGGGGAGGGTCGCAATCAGCCCCAGCATTTT. The V call is TRBV28, the J call TRBJ1-5; no clear D gene. V was pared by 7 bases and J by 2 bases, with 15 bases between. The CDR3 covers 15 residues. The germline V gene has CDR1 MDHEN and CDR2 SYDVKM.

This clone turned up a few times. The gene calls are TRBV18 and TRBJ2-7; 7 bases fit TRBD1. V trimming: 5 bases; J trimming: 0 bases; junction bases outside the gene matches: 10. CDR1 is KGHSH, CDR2 LQKENI, per germline. The CDR3 covers 16 residues. CDR3 DNA sequence: TGTGCCAGCTCAGCGTCACAGGGGTCGACCTCCTACGAGCAGTACTTC. Translating gives CASSASQGSTSYEQYF. Full variable domain (outside the CDR3, taken from reference TRBV18 and TRBJ2-7): NAGVMQNPRHLVRRRGQEARLRCSPMKGHSHVYWYRQLPEEGLKFMVYLQKENIIDESGMPKERFSAEFPKEGPSILRIQQVVRGDSAAYFCASSASQGSTSYEQYFGPGTRLTVT.

V usage is TRBV6-6 and J usage is TRBJ2-3; D possibly corresponds to TRBD2 (6 bases). CDR3 size: 13 residues. Trimming took 7 bases from V and 6 from J, leaving 14 bases between them. Germline V CDR1 and CDR2: MNHNY, SVGAGI (reference sequence). CDR3 coding DNA: TGTGCCAGCAAAGGTGGGGGGAGGGATACGCAGTATTTT. It specifies CASKGGGRDTQYF.